What follows describes a single TCR beta chain. The antigen is undetermined. This sample was taken from a study of response to subunit inactivated influenza vaccine. The CDR3 runs 18 residues. Germline assignment: CDR1 WSHSY and CDR2 SAAADI. V lost 0 bases to trimming and J lost 4 bases, with 21 bases between them. Findings and caveats of the study: It was suggested by the authors that few new T cells are recruited by each seasonal influenza vaccination.

A single record per CDR3 protein comes from TCRdb applying MiXCR to the RT-PCR reads. This sample carries about 780,000 distinct CDR3 sequences, about 18% of them seen once, and the ten largest clones take approximately 10%. The material was PBMCs from blood, obtained 5 to 6 days after vaccination. The receptor comes from a man over 45 who received an inactivated influenza vaccine. The V gene is TRBV10-2, the J gene TRBJ1-2, with a weak D call TRBD1 (6 bases). The CDR3 nucleotides read TGCGCCAGCAGTGAGTCTAGGACAGCTCGACTAACTGGCTATGGCTACACCTTC. Translation gives CASSESRTARLTGYGYTF.